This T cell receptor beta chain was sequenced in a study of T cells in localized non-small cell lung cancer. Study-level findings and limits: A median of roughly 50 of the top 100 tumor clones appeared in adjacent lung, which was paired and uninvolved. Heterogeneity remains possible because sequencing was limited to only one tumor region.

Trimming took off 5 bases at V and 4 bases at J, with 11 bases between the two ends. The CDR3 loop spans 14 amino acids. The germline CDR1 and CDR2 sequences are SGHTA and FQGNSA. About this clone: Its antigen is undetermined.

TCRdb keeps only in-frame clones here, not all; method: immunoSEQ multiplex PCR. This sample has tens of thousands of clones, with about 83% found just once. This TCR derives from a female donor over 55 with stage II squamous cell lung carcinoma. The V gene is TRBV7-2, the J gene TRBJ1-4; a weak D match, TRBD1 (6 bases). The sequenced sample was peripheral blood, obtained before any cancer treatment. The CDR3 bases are TGTGCCAGCAGCATGGGACACCGTAATGAAAAACTGTTTTTT. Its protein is CASSMGHRNEKLFF.